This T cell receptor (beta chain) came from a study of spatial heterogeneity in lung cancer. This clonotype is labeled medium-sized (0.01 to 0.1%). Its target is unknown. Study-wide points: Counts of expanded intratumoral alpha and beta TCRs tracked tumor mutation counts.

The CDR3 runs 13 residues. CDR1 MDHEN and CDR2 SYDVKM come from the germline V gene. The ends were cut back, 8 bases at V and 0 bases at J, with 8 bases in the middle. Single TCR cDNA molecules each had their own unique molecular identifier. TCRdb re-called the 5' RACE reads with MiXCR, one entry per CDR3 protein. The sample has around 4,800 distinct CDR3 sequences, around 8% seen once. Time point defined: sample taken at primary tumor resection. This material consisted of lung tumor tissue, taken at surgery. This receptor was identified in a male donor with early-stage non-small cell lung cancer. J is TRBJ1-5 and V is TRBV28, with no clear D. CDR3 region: CASSGYSNQPQHF. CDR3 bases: TGTGCCAGCTCGGGCTATAGCAATCAGCCCCAGCATTTT.